The sequence of this T cell receptor beta chain was determined in a study of T cell responses to AZD1222 COVID-19 vaccine. Germline V lookup: CDR1 SNHLY, CDR2 FYNNEI. The CDR3 totals 15 residues. The J segment lost 7 bases and the V segment lost 7 bases, leaving 8 bases of the junction unmatched. Measured with immunoSEQ multiplex PCR; TCRdb has only the in-frame clones, and not every one. The data contain more than 90,000 clones, less than 90% of them singletons. This rearrangement joins TRBV2 to TRBJ2-2, with 11 bases matching TRBD2. The sequencing here drew on peripheral blood, taken on day 0 of AZD1222 vaccination. This TCR came from an adult in good health. The chain's CDR3 is CASTLAGGPVGELFF. Here the CDR3 DNA reads TGTGCCAGCACCTTAGCGGGAGGGCCAGTCGGGGAGCTGTTTTTT.